The 29 T cell receptor beta chains given below trace back to one sample, sequenced in a study of T cells in Graves' hyperthyroidism and ophthalmopathy. The source material, RNA transcripts, was used to amplify TCR beta CDR3 regions. The HTBI set primed first-round TCR CDR3 RT-PCR. TCRdb itself ran the multiplex PCR reads through MiXCR, one entry per CDR3 protein. This repertoire shows about 580,000 distinct CDR3 sequences, more than 11% found once; its top ten account for almost 6%. Sequencing input: blood. These receptors were collected from a woman aged 30 to 39 with Graves' hyperthyroidism that later progressed to Graves' ophthalmopathy.

This clonotype was recorded at least ten times. The chain joins TRBV10-3 to TRBJ1-4; the match to TRBD1 covers 7 bases. CDR1 and CDR2 from the germline V gene are ENHRY and SYGVKD. CDR3 size: 12 residues. V shed 4 bases and J 12 bases; nucleotides not matched to a gene: 5. The CDR3, as DNA: TGTGCCATCAGTGCAGGGGGGGAAGAACTGTTTTTT. This translates into CAISAGGEELFF.

The table lists this clonotype with many counts. The chain couples TRBV6-1 to TRBJ1-5; D is possibly TRBD1 (6 bases). Trimming cost V 5 bases and J 9 bases, with 14 bases left between them. The CDR3 runs 13 residues. The germline CDR1 and CDR2 sequences are MNHNS and SASEGT. This CDR3 reads CASSYQDSRPQHF. The CDR3 bases are TGTGCCAGCAGTTATCAGGACAGTCGGCCCCAGCATTTT.

This chain links TRBV28 with TRBJ2-5; D gene ambiguous. The length of the CDR3 is 10 residues. V dropped 3 bases and J dropped 7 bases, with 3 bases sitting between them. Germline CDR1 MDHEN, CDR2 SYDVKM. CDR3 protein: CASSFGTQYF. CDR3 DNA sequence: TGTGCCAGCAGTTTTGGGACCCAGTACTTC.

Many counts were recorded for this clonotype. The chain uses TRBV19 and TRBJ1-1; tentatively, D is TRBD1 (6 bases). The CDR3 length is 12 residues. Germline V lookup: CDR1 LNHDA, CDR2 SQIVND (reference sequence). Trimming took off 9 bases at V and 9 bases at J, with 17 bases between the two ends. The CDR3 loop reads CASPSDQGKAFF. The CDR3 DNA reads TGTGCCAGCCCCTCTGACCAGGGGAAAGCTTTCTTT.

In its sample, this clonotype was seen many times. The chain employs TRBV19 and TRBJ1-4; 9 bases agree with TRBD1. J gave up 3 bases and V 4 bases, and 9 bases lay outside the gene matches. The CDR3 has 17 residues. Per the germline V gene, CDR1 is LNHDA and CDR2 is SQIVND (reference sequence). This CDR3 reads CASSTGQGSGANEKLFF. The DNA for the CDR3 is TGTGCCAGTAGTACCGGACAGGGGTCTGGGGCTAATGAAAAACTGTTTTTT.

This clonotype was seen repeatedly, ten times or more. This chain uses TRBV5-8 with TRBJ2-7; TRBD1 aligns across 9 bases. This CDR3 is built from 12 residues. Trimming removed 3 bases from V and 5 bases from J; junction bases left unmatched: 0. Germline lookup yields CDR1 SGHTS and CDR2 YDEGEE. The CDR3 DNA reads TGTGCCAGCAGCTGGACAGGGGACGAGCAGTACTTC. Translation: CASSWTGDEQYF.

This clonotype was observed at least ten times. This rearrangement joins TRBV20-1 to TRBJ1-6, with 8 bases lining up with TRBD1. This CDR3 is 15 amino acids long. After removal of 0 bases from V and 8 bases from J, the junction contained 6 bases not matched to a gene. Per the germline V gene, CDR1 is DFQATT and CDR2 is SNEGSKA (reference sequence). The CDR3 spells CSARESGGLYSPLHF. The CDR3 DNA reads as TGCAGTGCTAGAGAGTCAGGGGGCTTGTATTCACCCCTCCACTTT.

This chain connects TRBV6-5 to TRBJ2-1; TRBD2 matches 11 bases. J lost 8 bases, V lost 0 bases, and 12 bases had no gene match. The CDR3 length is 18 residues. CDR1 and CDR2 from the germline V gene are MNHEY and SVGAGI. The CDR3 coding sequence is TGTGCCAGCAGTTACTCCGCTAGCGGGAGGACACGGATCGATGAGCAGTTCTTC. Encoded protein: CASSYSASGRTRIDEQFF.

CDR3 DNA: TGTGCCGGCGGACGACAGTTTCAGCCCCAGCATTTT. Protein: CAGGRQFQPQHF. The rearrangement links TRBV2 to TRBJ1-5, with a weak D call TRBD1 (5 bases). V lost 11 bases to trimming and J lost 6 bases, with 14 bases between them. Germline values: CDR1 SNHLY, CDR2 FYNNEI. The CDR3 is 12 residues long.

This chain uses TRBV20-1 with TRBJ1-4; TRBD1 aligns across 8 bases. The length of the CDR3 is 12 residues. CDR1 is DFQATT, CDR2 SNEGSKA, per germline (reference sequence). Trimming took 6 bases from V and 10 from J; bases not matched to a gene: 7. In nucleotides, the CDR3 is TGCAGTGCGAAGGACAGGGAGGTAAAACTGTTTTTT. Amino acid sequence: CSAKDREVKLFF.

This clonotype was seen repeatedly, ten times or more. This rearrangement joins TRBV6-1 to TRBJ1-2, with D possibly TRBD1 on 6 matching bases. The V and J ends lost 4 bases and 7 bases respectively, with 13 bases between them. The germline CDR1 and CDR2 sequences are MNHNS and SASEGT. This CDR3 has 13 residues. The CDR3 sequence: CASSGQEFGGYTF. DNA for the CDR3: TGTGCCAGCAGTGGACAGGAGTTCGGTGGCTACACCTTC.

The chain recombines TRBV12-3 or TRBV12-4 with TRBJ1-5; perhaps TRBD1 as D (5 bases). Trimming stripped 3 bases from V and 2 bases from J, with 17 bases between. The CDR3 contains 17 residues. CDR3 loop: CASSFSSRAMGNQPQHF. The CDR3 DNA sequence: TGTGCCAGCAGTTTTTCCTCCAGGGCCATGGGCAATCAGCCCCAGCATTTT.

J is TRBJ2-3 and V is TRBV16, with 11 bases aligning to TRBD2. Germline loops: CDR1 KGHSY, CDR2 FQNENV. J lost 4 bases, V lost 0 bases, and 9 bases had no gene match. This CDR3 has 18 amino acids. As DNA, the CDR3 is TGTGCCAGCAGCCAATCAGGGTCCGGGACTAGCGGACCAGATACGCAGTATTTT. Its translation: CASSQSGSGTSGPDTQYF. Looking up the rest from reference TRBV16 and TRBJ2-3 gives the full variable domain: GEEVAQTPKHLVRGEGQKAKLYCAPIKGHSYVFWYQQVLKNEFKFLISFQNENVFDETGMPKERFSAKCLPNSPCSLEIQATKLEDSAVYFCASSQSGSGTSGPDTQYFGPGTRLTVL.

The chain joins TRBV19 to TRBJ2-1, with D tentatively TRBD1 or TRBD2 (5 bases each). CDR1 and CDR2 (germline): LNHDA, SQIVND (reference sequence). Trimming removed 4 bases at V and 3 bases at J, with 16 bases between. This CDR3 has 16 amino acids. This chain's CDR3 is CASSKGFLGGYNEQFF. The CDR3 DNA is TGTGCCAGTAGTAAGGGGTTCCTAGGAGGCTACAATGAGCAGTTCTTC.

This clonotype has at least ten counts. This rearrangement joins TRBV29-1 to TRBJ2-7, with D perhaps TRBD2 (5 bases). There are 12 residues in the CDR3. Germline V CDR1 and CDR2: SQVTM, ANQGSEA. Trimming removed 3 bases from V and 3 bases from J, with 9 bases in between. The CDR3 DNA reads as TGCAGCGTTGAGGCCAGCGGCTACGAGCAGTACTTC. This sequence encodes CSVEASGYEQYF.

Ten or more counts support this clonotype. The chain carries TRBV11-3 and TRBJ2-1; no clear D. Per germline, CDR1 SGHNT and CDR2 YENEEA. CDR3 length equals 14 residues. V was trimmed by 5 bases and J by 7 bases, leaving 15 bases between them. CDR3 nucleotides: TGTGCCAGCAGCCAGCCTCCGCCTTCAAATGAGCAGTTCTTC. It is translated as CASSQPPPSNEQFF.

Many counts were recorded for this clonotype. This chain links TRBV10-3 with TRBJ2-3; D gene uncertain. Germline-derived CDR1 and CDR2 are ENHRY and SYGVKD. The V and J ends lost 8 bases and 2 bases respectively, with 29 bases between them. The CDR3 sequence is 19 residues long. The CDR3 nucleotides are TGTGCCATCTCAGCCACAGTGGGTAGCCACCCGGCCCCCACAGATACGCAGTATTTT. It translates to CAISATVGSHPAPTDTQYF.

On this clonotype itself: A much larger clone sits a single nucleotide away, making a read error possible. The chain combines TRBV30 with TRBJ1-2; the D gene is possibly TRBD1 (5 bases). CDR1 is GTSNPN, CDR2 SVGIG, per germline (reference sequence). The CDR3 totals 12 residues. In DNA form, the CDR3 reads TGTGCCTGGAAGGGGATTAACTGTGGCTACACCTTC. Its translation is CAWKGINCGYTF. Combining the CDR3 with reference TRBV30 and TRBJ1-2 gives the whole variable domain SQTIHQWPATLVQPVGSPLSLECTVEGTSNPNLYWYRQAAGRGLQLLFYSVGIGQISSEVPQNLSASRPQDRQFILSSKKLLLSDSGFYLCAWKGINCGYTFGSGTRLTVV.

This clonotype was observed at least ten times. This chain links TRBV6-5 with TRBJ2-1, with a weak D call TRBD2 (5 bases). Germline CDR1 is MNHEY and CDR2 is SVGAGI. This CDR3 has 18 residues. V shed 0 bases and J shed 3 bases, with 18 bases lying between them. CDR3 coding DNA: TGTGCCAGCAGTTACTCGAACATCGGGGTGAGCGGCTACAATGAGCAGTTCTTC. Translated, it gives CASSYSNIGVSGYNEQFF.

This clonotype occurred a few times. The J gene is TRBJ1-2, the V gene TRBV19; 8 nucleotides align to TRBD1. This CDR3 comprises 13 residues. Germline lookup yields CDR1 LNHDA and CDR2 SQIVND (reference sequence). V shed 4 bases, J shed 8 bases, and the junction held 6 bases outside the gene matches. In DNA form, the CDR3 reads TGTGCCAGTAGTACGCGACAGGGGACGGGCTACACCTTC. This gives the protein CASSTRQGTGYTF.

This clonotype showed up many times. This sequence joins TRBV6-2 or TRBV6-3 and TRBJ1-5; D call uncertain. The CDR3 is 13 amino acids. Per germline, CDR1 MNHEY and CDR2 SVGEGT. Trimming pared 6 bases from V and 7 bases from J, leaving 13 bases between. The CDR3 nucleotides read TGTGCCAGCAGAAGGAACGAGATGCAGCCCCAGCATTTT. Amino acid sequence: CASRRNEMQPQHF.

This clonotype has a count of ten or more. Here the CDR3 DNA reads TGTGCCAGCTCACCACCAAGTTCTGGCAGCTCCTATAATTCACCCCTCCACTTT. Translation gives CASSPPSSGSSYNSPLHF. This sequence joins TRBV18 and TRBJ1-6; D unresolved. The CDR3 covers 18 residues. Germline V gene lookup returns CDR1 KGHSH and CDR2 LQKENI. The germline V and J ends were trimmed by 0 bases and 0 bases, with 12 bases remaining between them. The full variable domain, its missing parts supplied by reference TRBV18 and TRBJ1-6, is NAGVMQNPRHLVRRRGQEARLRCSPMKGHSHVYWYRQLPEEGLKFMVYLQKENIIDESGMPKERFSAEFPKEGPSILRIQQVVRGDSAAYFCASSPPSSGSSYNSPLHFGNGTRLTVT.

The V gene is TRBV5-1, the J gene TRBJ2-3, with D unclear. The CDR3 consists of 17 residues. Germline loops: CDR1 SGHRS, CDR2 YFSETQ. Trimming removed 0 bases at V and 0 bases at J, with 14 bases between. This CDR3 is CASSLGYVSASTDTQYF. The CDR3 region has the DNA TGCGCCAGCAGCTTGGGTTACGTCAGCGCCAGCACAGATACGCAGTATTTT.

This clonotype was counted many times. The chain's CDR3 is CATSDDKGPGGTWRRNTQYF. The DNA of the CDR3 is TGTGCCACCAGTGACGACAAGGGCCCTGGAGGGACATGGAGACGAAATACGCAGTATTTT. The V call is TRBV24-1, the J call TRBJ2-3; either TRBD1 or TRBD2 may fit D (6 bases each). Germline CDR1 reads KGHDR; CDR2 reads SFDVKD. Trimming took off 4 bases at V and 7 bases at J, with 32 bases between the two ends. There are 20 residues in the CDR3.

Ten or more counts support this clonotype. The chain has TRBV11-3 and TRBJ1-1, with no clear D. Per germline, CDR1 SGHNT and CDR2 YENEEA. The V end lost 0 bases, the J end lost 1 base, and 6 bases lay between the germline ends. The CDR3 runs to 14 residues. The DNA of the CDR3 is TGTGCCAGCAGCTTAGATGGGCCGAACACTGAAGCTTTCTTT. Protein: CASSLDGPNTEAFF.

This clonotype was recorded at least ten times. This chain links TRBV11-2 with TRBJ2-3; D is possibly TRBD1 or TRBD2 (6 bases each). V lost 2 bases, J lost 6 bases, and 12 bases lay in between. Germline loops: CDR1 SGHAT, CDR2 FQNNGV. The CDR3 runs 14 residues. The CDR3 region is CASSLLGAGDTQYF. The CDR3 DNA sequence: TGTGCCAGCAGCTTATTGGGGGCGGGGGATACGCAGTATTTT. Full variable domain (rest looked up from reference TRBV11-2 and TRBJ2-3): EAGVAQSPRYKIIEKRQSVAFWCNPISGHATLYWYQQILGQGPKLLIQFQNNGVVDDSQLPKDRFSAERLKGVDSTLKIQPAKLEDSAVYLCASSLLGAGDTQYFGPGTRLTVL.

This clonotype was seen just once. Relative to the germline gene, one junction end is altered; a read error may explain this. V usage is TRBV27 and J usage is TRBJ1-4; 7 bases align to TRBD1. There are 16 residues in the CDR3. Germline V gene lookup returns CDR1 MNHEY and CDR2 SMNVEV (reference sequence). The CDR3 bases are TGTGCCAACAGTTTATTAGGGACAGAGGAGGGTGAAAAACTGTTTTTT. It codes for CANSLLGTEEGEKLFF.

The V call is TRBV7-9, the J call TRBJ2-5; a weak D match, TRBD2 (6 bases). V lost 3 bases, J lost 3 bases, and 14 bases lay in between. The CDR3 runs to 15 residues. CDR1 SEHNR and CDR2 FQNEAQ come from the germline V gene (reference sequence). CDR3 DNA: TGTGCCAGCAGCTTCCCCCGGGACTCCGAAGAGACCCAGTACTTC. This translates into CASSFPRDSEETQYF.

This clonotype was counted many times. The chain couples TRBV28 to TRBJ1-1, with D possibly matching TRBD1 (6 bases). V lost 5 bases and J lost 0, with 13 bases in between. The CDR3 spans 15 residues. From germline, CDR1 is MDHEN and CDR2 SYDVKM. Here the CDR3 reads CASSTGTAMNTEAFF. DNA of the CDR3: TGTGCCAGCAGTACAGGGACGGCGATGAACACTGAAGCTTTCTTT.